These T cell receptor beta chains were read from a single sample in a study of blood T cell repertoires in COVID-19. Some clones are missing from TCRdb's copy, which holds only in-frame ones; the method was immunoSEQ multiplex PCR. The sample records roughly 280,000 clones, about 90% being singletons. What was sequenced was PBMCs or T cells enriched from blood (not recorded which). Receptors were obtained from a woman under 40 with acute COVID-19. The CDR3 runs from the conserved cysteine through the conserved F or W. The D gene is left open where the match is weak. Clone size, where shown, is once, few, many, or a class for clones that have expanded.

size,J,V,D,length,CDR3,DNA
-,TRBJ1-4,TRBV11-2,-,15,CASRSWGQGSEKLFF,TGTGCCAGCAGGTCCTGGGGGCAGGGGAGTGAAAAACTGTTTTTT
-,TRBJ1-1,TRBV29-1,TRBD1,12,CSANRGRAEAFF,TGCAGCGCAAACAGGGGGCGTGCTGAAGCTTTCTTT
-,TRBJ2-7,TRBV28,-,13,CASSGQESHEQYF,TGTGCCAGCAGTGGTCAAGAAAGCCACGAGCAGTACTTC
-,TRBJ2-7,TRBV6-2/TRBV6-3,-,13,CASSVDRNYEQYF,TGTGCCAGCAGTGTGGACAGAAACTACGAGCAGTACTTC
-,TRBJ2-5,TRBV6-6,TRBD2,15,CASNSGTSGEETQYF,TGTGCCAGCAATTCCGGGACTAGCGGCGAAGAGACCCAGTACTTC
-,TRBJ2-2,TRBV5-1,TRBD2,14,CASHRDYNTGELFF,TGCGCCAGCCACCGGGACTACAACACCGGGGAGCTGTTTTTT
-,TRBJ1-6,TRBV5-1,TRBD1,13,CASSLDRGSPLHF,TGCGCCAGCAGCTTGGACAGGGGATCACCCCTCCACTTT
once,TRBJ1-1,TRBV29-1,TRBD1,13,CSASTGAGTEAFF,TGCAGCGCAAGTACAGGGGCAGGAACTGAAGCTTTCTTT
-,TRBJ2-3,TRBV15,TRBD2,14,CATRLAGVSDTQYF,TGTGCCACCAGGCTAGCGGGAGTGTCAGATACGCAGTATTTT
-,TRBJ2-7,TRBV7-3,TRBD1,13,CASSGESGTGKAF,TGTGCCAGCAGCGGCGAATCCGGGACAGGGAAAGCCTTC
-,TRBJ2-1,TRBV10-1,TRBD2,15,CASSDWVAGAHEQFF,TGCGCCAGCAGTGACTGGGTAGCGGGAGCCCATGAGCAGTTCTTC
-,TRBJ2-7,TRBV10-1,-,14,CASSAHGFPYEQYF,TGCGCCAGCAGCGCGCACGGGTTCCCCTACGAGCAGTACTTC
-,TRBJ1-2,TRBV12-3/TRBV12-4,TRBD1,13,CASSPQTGGGYTF,TGTGCCAGCAGTCCGCAGACAGGGGGTGGCTACACCTTC
-,TRBJ1-3,TRBV9,TRBD1,17,CASSVAFGTGTGNTIYF,TGTGCCAGCAGCGTAGCTTTTGGGACAGGCACCGGAAACACCATATATTTT
-,TRBJ1-2,TRBV18,TRBD1,15,CASSLTGQGRDGYTF,TGTGCCAGCTCACTAACCGGACAGGGAAGGGATGGCTACACCTTC
-,TRBJ2-1,TRBV30,-,15,CAWRADSSSYNEQFF,TGTGCCTGGAGGGCGGACAGTAGCTCCTACAATGAGCAGTTCTTC
-,TRBJ2-5,TRBV3-1/TRBV3-2,TRBD2,14,CASSIESGMETQYF,TGTGCCAGCAGCATTGAAAGCGGGATGGAGACCCAGTACTTC
-,TRBJ2-3,TRBV6-2/TRBV6-3,TRBD2,14,CASSLAEHTDTQYF,TGTGCCAGCAGTCTAGCGGAGCACACAGATACGCAGTATTTT
-,TRBJ1-1,TRBV11-2,TRBD1,15,CASGPWTGANTEAFF,TGTGCCAGCGGCCCATGGACAGGGGCGAACACTGAAGCTTTCTTT
-,TRBJ2-7,TRBV4-1,TRBD1,16,CASSPAPGQGSAEQYF,TGCGCCAGCAGCCCAGCACCGGGACAGGGGTCCGCCGAGCAGTACTTC
-,TRBJ2-5,TRBV3-1/TRBV3-2,-,15,CASSQDRVRGETQYF,TGTGCCAGCAGCCAAGATCGGGTTAGGGGGGAGACCCAGTACTTC
-,TRBJ2-7,TRBV27,TRBD1,19,CASSFTPPQSDRGRNEQYF,TGTGCCAGCAGTTTCACACCTCCCCAAAGTGACAGGGGCAGGAACGAGCAGTACTTC
-,TRBJ1-5,TRBV19,TRBD1,13,CASSNRDRASQHF,TGTGCCAGTAGTAATCGGGACAGGGCCAGTCAGCATTTT
-,TRBJ2-2,TRBV4-1,TRBD2,16,CASSQIAGPNTGELFF,TGCGCCAGCAGCCAAATAGCGGGTCCGAACACCGGGGAGCTGTTTTTT
-,TRBJ1-5,TRBV5-1,-,15,CASSLEGDSNQPQHF,TGCGCCAGCAGCTTGGAGGGGGATAGCAATCAGCCCCAGCATTTT